Given below is one T cell receptor beta chain in context. The data belong to a study of CD8 T cells in Susac syndrome. RNA, at about 0.45 to 1 ug, was reverse transcribed with random hexamers. Amplification of TCR beta CDR3 was carried out by immunoSEQ multiplex PCR, which covered 54 Vbeta and 13 Jbeta segments. TCRdb processed the immunoSEQ multiplex PCR reads anew with MiXCR; each CDR3 protein has one entry. The table has around 150,000 distinct CDR3 sequences, approximately 95% seen once; the top ten hold roughly 0.17%. Negative isolation yielded CD4+ and CD8+ T cells, and FACS enriched TEMRA cells. Trimming left V 6 bases short and J 2 bases short, with 15 bases between. The CDR3 is 15 residues long.

The chain is built from TRBV12-3 or TRBV12-4 and TRBJ2-3; the D is unclear. The sequence came from a human donor with Susac syndrome. Material for sequencing was CD8+ T cells from PBMCs. DNA for the CDR3: TGTGCCAGCAGCCCTTGGGATGGGTACACAGATACGCAGTATTTT. It yields the protein CASSPWDGYTDTQYF.